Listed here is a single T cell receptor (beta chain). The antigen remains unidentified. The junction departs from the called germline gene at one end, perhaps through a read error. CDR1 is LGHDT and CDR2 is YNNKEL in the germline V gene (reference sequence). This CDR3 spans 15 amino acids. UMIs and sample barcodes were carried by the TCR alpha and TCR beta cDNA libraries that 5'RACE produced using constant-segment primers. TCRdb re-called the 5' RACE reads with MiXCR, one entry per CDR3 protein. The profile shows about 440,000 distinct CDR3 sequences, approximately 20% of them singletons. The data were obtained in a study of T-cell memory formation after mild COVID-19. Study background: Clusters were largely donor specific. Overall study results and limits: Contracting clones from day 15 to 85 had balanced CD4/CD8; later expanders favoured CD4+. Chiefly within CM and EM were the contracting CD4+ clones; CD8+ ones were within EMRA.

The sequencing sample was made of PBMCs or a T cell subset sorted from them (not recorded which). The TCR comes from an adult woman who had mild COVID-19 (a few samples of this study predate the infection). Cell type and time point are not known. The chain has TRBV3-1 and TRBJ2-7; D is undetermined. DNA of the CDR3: TGTGCCAGCAGTCAAGAGGCGGAAACTGCCTACGAGCAGTACTTC. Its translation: CASSQEAETAYEQYF.